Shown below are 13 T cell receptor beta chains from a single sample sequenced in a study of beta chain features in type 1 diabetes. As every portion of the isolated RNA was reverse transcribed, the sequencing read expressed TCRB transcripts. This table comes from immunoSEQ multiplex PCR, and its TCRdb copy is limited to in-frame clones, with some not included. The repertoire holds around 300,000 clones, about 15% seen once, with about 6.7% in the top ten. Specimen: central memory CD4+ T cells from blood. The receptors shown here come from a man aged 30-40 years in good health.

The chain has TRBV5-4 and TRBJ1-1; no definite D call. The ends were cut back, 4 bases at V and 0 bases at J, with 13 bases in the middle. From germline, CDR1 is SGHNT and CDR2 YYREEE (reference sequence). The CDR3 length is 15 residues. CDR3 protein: CASSLGRDLNTEAFF. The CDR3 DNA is TGTGCCAGCAGCCTCGGACGGGATTTGAACACTGAAGCTTTCTTT.

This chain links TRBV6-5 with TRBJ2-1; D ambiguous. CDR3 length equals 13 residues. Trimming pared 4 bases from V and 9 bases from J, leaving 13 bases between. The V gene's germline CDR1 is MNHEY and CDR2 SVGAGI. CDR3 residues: CASSSYTDGEQFF. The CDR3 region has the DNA TGTGCCAGCAGTTCTTACACAGATGGTGAGCAGTTCTTC.

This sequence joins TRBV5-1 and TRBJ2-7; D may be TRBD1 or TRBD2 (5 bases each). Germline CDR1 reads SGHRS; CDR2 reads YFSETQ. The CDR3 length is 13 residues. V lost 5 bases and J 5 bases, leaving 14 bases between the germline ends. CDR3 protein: CASRGDHPNEQYF. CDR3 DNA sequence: TGCGCCAGCAGGGGGGACCACCCTAACGAGCAGTACTTC. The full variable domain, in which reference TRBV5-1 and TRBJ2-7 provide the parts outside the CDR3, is KAGVTQTPRYLIKTRGQQVTLSCSPISGHRSVSWYQQTPGQGLQFLFEYFSETQRNKGNFPGRFSGRQFSNSRSEMNVSTLELGDSALYLCASRGDHPNEQYFGPGTRLTVT.

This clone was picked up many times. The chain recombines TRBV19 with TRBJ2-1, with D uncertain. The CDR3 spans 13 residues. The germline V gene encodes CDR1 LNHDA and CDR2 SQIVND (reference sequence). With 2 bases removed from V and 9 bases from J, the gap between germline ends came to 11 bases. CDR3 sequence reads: CASSISRIGEQFF. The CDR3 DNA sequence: TGTGCCAGTAGTATATCTCGTATCGGTGAGCAGTTCTTC.

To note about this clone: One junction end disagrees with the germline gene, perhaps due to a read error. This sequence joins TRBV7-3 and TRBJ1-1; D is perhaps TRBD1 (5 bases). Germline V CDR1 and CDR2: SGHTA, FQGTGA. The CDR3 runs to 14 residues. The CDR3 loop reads CASSRNQGNTEAFF. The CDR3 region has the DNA TGCGCCAGCAGCCGAAACCAGGGGAACACTGAAGCTTTCTTT.

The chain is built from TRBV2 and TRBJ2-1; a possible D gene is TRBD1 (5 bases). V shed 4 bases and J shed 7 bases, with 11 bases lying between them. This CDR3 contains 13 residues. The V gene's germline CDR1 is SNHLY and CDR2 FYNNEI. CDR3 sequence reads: CASSVVGANEQFF. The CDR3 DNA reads TGTGCCAGCAGTGTCGTAGGGGCTAATGAGCAGTTCTTC.

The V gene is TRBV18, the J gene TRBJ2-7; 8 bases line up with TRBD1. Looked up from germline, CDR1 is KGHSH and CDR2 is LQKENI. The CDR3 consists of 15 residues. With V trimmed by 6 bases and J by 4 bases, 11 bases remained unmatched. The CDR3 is CASSPKGQGAYEQYF. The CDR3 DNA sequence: TGTGCCAGCTCGCCAAAAGGGCAGGGGGCATACGAGCAGTACTTC.

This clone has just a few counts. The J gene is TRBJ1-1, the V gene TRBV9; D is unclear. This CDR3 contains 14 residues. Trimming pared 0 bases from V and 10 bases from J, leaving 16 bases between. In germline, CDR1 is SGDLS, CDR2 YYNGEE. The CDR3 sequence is CASSVEQSGYRAFF. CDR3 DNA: TGTGCCAGCAGCGTAGAACAGTCGGGTTATCGAGCTTTCTTT.

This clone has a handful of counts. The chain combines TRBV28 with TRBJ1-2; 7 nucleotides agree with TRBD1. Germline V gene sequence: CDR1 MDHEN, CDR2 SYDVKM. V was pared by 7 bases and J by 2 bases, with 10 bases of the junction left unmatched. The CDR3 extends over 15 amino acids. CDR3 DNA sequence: TGTGCCAGCAACACTTTAAGGGGGCGCAACTATGGCTACACCTTC. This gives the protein CASNTLRGRNYGYTF.

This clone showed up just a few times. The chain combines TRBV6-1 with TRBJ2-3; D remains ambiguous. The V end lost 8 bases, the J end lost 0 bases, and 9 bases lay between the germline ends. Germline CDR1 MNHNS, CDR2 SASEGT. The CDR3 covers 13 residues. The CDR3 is CASLFVSTDTQYF. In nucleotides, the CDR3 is TGTGCCAGCCTTTTCGTCAGCACAGATACGCAGTATTTT.

CDR3 in amino acids: CASSLGDSGNTIYF. DNA of the CDR3: TGTGCCAGCAGCTTAGGAGACTCTGGAAACACCATATATTTT. This rearrangement joins TRBV7-2 to TRBJ1-3; D remains ambiguous. The CDR3 extends over 14 amino acids. From germline, CDR1 is SGHTA and CDR2 FQGNSA. V was shortened by 1 base and J by 0 bases, with 4 bases between the two germline ends.

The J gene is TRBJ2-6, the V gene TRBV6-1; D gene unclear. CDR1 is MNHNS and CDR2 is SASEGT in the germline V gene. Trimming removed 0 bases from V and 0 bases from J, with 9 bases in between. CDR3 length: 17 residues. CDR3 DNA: TGTGCCAGCAGTGAAGCGCTTATCCCCTCTGGGGCCAACGTCCTGACTTTC. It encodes CASSEALIPSGANVLTF.

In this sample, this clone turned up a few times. The CDR3 loop reads CASSVAPLGTSGNYEQYF. The CDR3, as DNA: TGTGCCAGCAGCGTAGCTCCTTTAGGGACTAGCGGAAACTACGAGCAGTACTTC. The chain joins TRBV9 to TRBJ2-7; 11 nucleotides line up with TRBD2. This CDR3 comprises 18 residues. CDR1 and CDR2 from the germline V gene are SGDLS and YYNGEE. V shed 0 bases and J 3 bases; nucleotides not matched to a gene: 11.